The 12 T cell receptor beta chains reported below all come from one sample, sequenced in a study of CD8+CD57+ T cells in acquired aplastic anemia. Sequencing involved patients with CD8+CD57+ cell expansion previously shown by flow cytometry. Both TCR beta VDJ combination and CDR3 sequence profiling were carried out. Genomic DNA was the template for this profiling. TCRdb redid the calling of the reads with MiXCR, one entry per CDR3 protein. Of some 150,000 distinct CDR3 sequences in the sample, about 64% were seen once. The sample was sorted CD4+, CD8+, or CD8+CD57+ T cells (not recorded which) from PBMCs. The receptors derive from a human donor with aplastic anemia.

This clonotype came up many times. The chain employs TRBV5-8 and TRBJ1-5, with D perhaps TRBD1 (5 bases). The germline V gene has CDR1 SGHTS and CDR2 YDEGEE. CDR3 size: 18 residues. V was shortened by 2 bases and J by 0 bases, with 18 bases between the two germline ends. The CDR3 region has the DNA TGTGCCAGCAGCTTCCTCGACAGTAACGATTATAGCAATCAGCCCCAGCATTTT. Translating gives CASSFLDSNDYSNQPQHF. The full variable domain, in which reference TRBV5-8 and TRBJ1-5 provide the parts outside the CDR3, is EAGVTQSPTHLIKTRGQQATLRCSPISGHTSVYWYQQALGLGLQFLLWYDEGEERNRGNFPPRFSGRQFPNYSSELNVNALELEDSALYLCASSFLDSNDYSNQPQHFGDGTRLSIL.

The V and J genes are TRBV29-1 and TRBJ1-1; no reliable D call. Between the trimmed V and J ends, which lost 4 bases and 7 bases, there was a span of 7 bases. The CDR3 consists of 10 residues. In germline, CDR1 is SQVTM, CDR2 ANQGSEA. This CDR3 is CSVVQLEAFF. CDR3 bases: TGCAGCGTTGTACAGCTTGAAGCTTTCTTT. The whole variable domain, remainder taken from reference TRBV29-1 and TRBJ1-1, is SAVISQKPSRDICQRGTSLTIQCQVDSQVTMMFWYRQQPGQSLTLIATANQGSEATYESGFVIDKFPISRPNLTFSTLTVSNMSPEDSSIYLCSVVQLEAFFGQGTRLTVV.

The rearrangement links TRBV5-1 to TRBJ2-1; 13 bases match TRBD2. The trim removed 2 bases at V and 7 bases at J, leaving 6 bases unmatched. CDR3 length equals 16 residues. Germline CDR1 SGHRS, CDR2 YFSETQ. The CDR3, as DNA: TGCGCCAGCAGCTTCATTGGGACTAGCGGGAATAATGAGCAGTTCTTC. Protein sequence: CASSFIGTSGNNEQFF.

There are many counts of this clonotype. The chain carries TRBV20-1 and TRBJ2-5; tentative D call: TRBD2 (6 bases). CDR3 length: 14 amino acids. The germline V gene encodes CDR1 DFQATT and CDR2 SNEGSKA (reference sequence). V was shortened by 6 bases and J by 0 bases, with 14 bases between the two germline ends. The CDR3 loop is CSAPGSGDQETQYF. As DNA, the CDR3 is TGCAGTGCCCCAGGGTCGGGAGACCAAGAGACCCAGTACTTC.

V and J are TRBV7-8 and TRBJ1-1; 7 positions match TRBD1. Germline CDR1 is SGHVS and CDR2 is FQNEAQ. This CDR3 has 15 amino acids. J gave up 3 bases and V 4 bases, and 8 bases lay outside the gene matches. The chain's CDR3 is CASSSDRVPDTEAFF. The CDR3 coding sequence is TGTGCCAGCAGCTCAGACAGGGTACCTGACACTGAAGCTTTCTTT.

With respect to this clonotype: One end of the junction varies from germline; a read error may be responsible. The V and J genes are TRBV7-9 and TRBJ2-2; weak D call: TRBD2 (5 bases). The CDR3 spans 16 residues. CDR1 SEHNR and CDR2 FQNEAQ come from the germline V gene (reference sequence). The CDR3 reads CASSPPDWAGIGEPFF. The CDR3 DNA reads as TGTGCCAGCAGCCCACCTGATTGGGCCGGAATCGGGGAGCCGTTTTTT.

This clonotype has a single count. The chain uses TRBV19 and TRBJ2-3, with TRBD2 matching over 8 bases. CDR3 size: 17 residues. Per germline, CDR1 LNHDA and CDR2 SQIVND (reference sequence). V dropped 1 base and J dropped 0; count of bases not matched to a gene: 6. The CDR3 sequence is CASSIAGGGASTDTQYF. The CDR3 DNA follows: TGTGCCAGTAGTATAGCGGGGGGGGGGGCTAGCACAGATACGCAGTATTTT. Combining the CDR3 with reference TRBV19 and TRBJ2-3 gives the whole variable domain DGGITQSPKYLFRKEGQNVTLSCEQNLNHDAMYWYRQDPGQGLRLIYYSQIVNDFQKGDIAEGYSVSREKKESFPLTVTSAQKNPTAFYLCASSIAGGGASTDTQYFGPGTRLTVL.

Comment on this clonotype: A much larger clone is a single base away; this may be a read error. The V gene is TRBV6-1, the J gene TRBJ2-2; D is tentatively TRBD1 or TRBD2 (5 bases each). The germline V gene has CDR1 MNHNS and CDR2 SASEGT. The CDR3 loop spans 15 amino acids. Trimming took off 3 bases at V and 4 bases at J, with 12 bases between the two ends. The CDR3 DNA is TGTGCCAGCAGTGACCGGGACCTTAGCACCGGGGAGCTGTTTTTT. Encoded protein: CASSDRDLSTGELFF.

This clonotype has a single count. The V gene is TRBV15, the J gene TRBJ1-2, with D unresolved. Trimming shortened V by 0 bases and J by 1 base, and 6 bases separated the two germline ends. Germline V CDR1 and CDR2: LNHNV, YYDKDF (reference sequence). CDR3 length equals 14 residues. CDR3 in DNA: TGTGCCACCAGCAGAGACTATGATAACTATGGCTACACCTTC. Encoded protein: CATSRDYDNYGYTF.

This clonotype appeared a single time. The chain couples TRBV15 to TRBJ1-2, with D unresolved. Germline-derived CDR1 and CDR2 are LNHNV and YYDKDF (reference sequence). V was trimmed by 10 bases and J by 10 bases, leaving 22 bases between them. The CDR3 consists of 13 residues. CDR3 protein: CASSFGQVGIYTF. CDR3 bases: TGTGCCAGCAGTTTCGGGCAGGTGGGGATCTACACCTTC.

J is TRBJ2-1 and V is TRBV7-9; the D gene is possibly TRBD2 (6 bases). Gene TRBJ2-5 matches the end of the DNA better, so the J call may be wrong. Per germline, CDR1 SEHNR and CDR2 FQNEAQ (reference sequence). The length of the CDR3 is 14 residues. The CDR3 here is CASSLSSGQETQYF. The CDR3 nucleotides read TGTGCCAGCAGCTTAAGTAGCGGCCAAGAGACCCAGTACTTC.

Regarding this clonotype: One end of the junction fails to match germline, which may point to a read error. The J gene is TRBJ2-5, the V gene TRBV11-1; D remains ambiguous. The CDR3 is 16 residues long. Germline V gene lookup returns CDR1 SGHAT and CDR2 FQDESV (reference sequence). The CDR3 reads CASSLGSLFGLETQHF. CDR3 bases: TGTGCCAGCAGCTTAGGTAGTCTCTTTGGCTTAGAGACCCAGCACTTC. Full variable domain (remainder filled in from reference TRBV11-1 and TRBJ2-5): EAEVAQSPRYKITEKSQAVAFWCDPISGHATLYWYRQILGQGPELLVQFQDESVVDDSQLPKDRFSAERLKGVDSTLKIQPAELGDSAMYLCASSLGSLFGLETQHFGPGTRLLVL.